This T cell receptor (beta chain) comes out of a study of tissue T cells after allogeneic stem cell transplantation (dated by TCRdb to between 2020 and 2023). A note on the overall study: The study profiled TCR beta repertoires in many tissues obtained from research autopsies of patients with and without GVHD, and also in mouse models of GVHD. The human arm was a prospective observational study without blinding or randomization.

Preparation of the library involved the immunoSEQ multiplex PCR assay. TCRbeta CDR3 sequencing was done by Adaptive Biotechnologies at survey depth, reporting CDR3 sequences, V/J genes, productive frequency and template counts. Amplification of TCR beta CDR3 regions started from genomic DNA instead of RNA. The study's processing was this. Jensen-Shannon divergence was used to quantify pairwise repertoire overlap between tissues, with a value of 1 meaning complete divergence and a value of 0 meaning identical repertoires. Tissues were clustered by single-linkage agglomerative hierarchical clustering of pairwise JSD values and displayed as dendrograms. GLIPH2 was applied to all patient samples using simulation_depth 1000, kmer_min_depth 3, and cdr3_length_cutoff 8, and only groups with more than two unique CDR3s were retained. A standardized tissue-overlap score was calculated by extrapolating Jaccard GLIPH-group overlap across patients to a standard repertoire size of 1000 clones. Associations of diversity with clinical or experimental variables used linear mixed-effect models with tissue fixed effects and individual random effects. The table comes from immuneACCESS by way of TCRdb, which keeps in-frame sequences with V and J called. Part of the clones is missing from these tables; in studies checked, under half for an unresolved V gene and the rest for unknown reasons. V and J calls and clone size are those listed in that table; D and trimming were worked out from the DNA. The sample profile shows 2,000 or so clones; around 50% of them were found once. Together, the top ten hold 15% to 20% of the sample.

As to this clone: It lacks a known antigen. As a mouse receptor, it takes its gene names and germline sequences from the mouse. The sequence runs out 1 residue before the end of the CDR3; the remainder is reconstructed from the germline J gene.

From the cysteine up to the phenylalanine, the CDR3 has a length of 14 residues. Of the CDR3's DNA, 39 bases were read; they are in frame from base 1. The germline V end is reduced by 6 bases and the J end by 4 bases; junction bases left unmatched: 1. As encoded in the germline V gene (reference sequence), CDR1 is KGHPV while CDR2 is FQNQEV. Sample time point, as interpreted from the label and publication: mouse harvest day 7 after allogeneic transplant. Each mouse graft, delivered by tail vein injection, combined 10^6 splenic CD5+ T cells with 10^7 T-cell-depleted bone marrow cells. Mouse GVHD was modeled in a major MHC-mismatch B6 (H2b) into BALB/c (H2d) model, with tissues profiled at day 7 or 14. On day 7 or 14 post-transplant, mouse tissues and retro-orbital blood were harvested with separate sterile tools for each animal, and livers were flushed before harvest. Before genomic DNA was isolated with the DNeasy Blood & Tissue Kit, mouse tissues were minced with razor blades in buffered saline.

Broader findings and caveats from the paper: In both patients and mice, T cells from blood and spleen picked up only a limited part of the TCR repertoire that was detected in tissues. Within patients, how anatomically similar tissues were was a major factor shaping TCR repertoire composition, regardless of disease or transplant status. Only a few T cell clones appeared in more than one patient, yet motif-based clustering showed tissue-specific repertoire signatures that were shared between patients. Which tissue TCRs were alloreactive or antigen-specific was not determined in the study, and some of the clones might have been host cells that persisted. Sampling depth was acknowledged as a limitation, and the patient cohort was both small and clinically heterogeneous.

Sequencing was done on a sample of liver tissue. The sequence derives from a female BALB/c mouse given C57BL/6 T cells with graft-versus-host disease after an allogeneic hematopoietic cell transplant. The chain employs TRBV26 and TRBJ2-2; 11 central bases correspond to TRBD1. The CDR3 region: CASRGQGVTGQLYF. The CDR3 DNA, read in part, is TGTGCCAGCAGGGGACAGGGGGTCACCGGGCAGCTCTAC.